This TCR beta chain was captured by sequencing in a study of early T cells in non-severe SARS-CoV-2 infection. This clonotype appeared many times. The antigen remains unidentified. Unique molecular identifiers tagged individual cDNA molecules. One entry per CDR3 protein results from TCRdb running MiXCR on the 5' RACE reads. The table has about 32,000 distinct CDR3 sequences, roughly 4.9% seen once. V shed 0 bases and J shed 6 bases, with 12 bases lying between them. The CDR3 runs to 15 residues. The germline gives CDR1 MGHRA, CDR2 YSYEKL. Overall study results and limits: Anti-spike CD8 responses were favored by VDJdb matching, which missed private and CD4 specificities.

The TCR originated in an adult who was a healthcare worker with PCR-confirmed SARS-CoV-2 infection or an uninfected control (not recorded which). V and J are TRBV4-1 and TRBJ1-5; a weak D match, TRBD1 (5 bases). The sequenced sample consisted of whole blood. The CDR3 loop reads CASSQDGAASQPQHF. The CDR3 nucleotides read TGCGCCAGCAGCCAAGATGGGGCGGCCTCTCAGCCCCAGCATTTT.